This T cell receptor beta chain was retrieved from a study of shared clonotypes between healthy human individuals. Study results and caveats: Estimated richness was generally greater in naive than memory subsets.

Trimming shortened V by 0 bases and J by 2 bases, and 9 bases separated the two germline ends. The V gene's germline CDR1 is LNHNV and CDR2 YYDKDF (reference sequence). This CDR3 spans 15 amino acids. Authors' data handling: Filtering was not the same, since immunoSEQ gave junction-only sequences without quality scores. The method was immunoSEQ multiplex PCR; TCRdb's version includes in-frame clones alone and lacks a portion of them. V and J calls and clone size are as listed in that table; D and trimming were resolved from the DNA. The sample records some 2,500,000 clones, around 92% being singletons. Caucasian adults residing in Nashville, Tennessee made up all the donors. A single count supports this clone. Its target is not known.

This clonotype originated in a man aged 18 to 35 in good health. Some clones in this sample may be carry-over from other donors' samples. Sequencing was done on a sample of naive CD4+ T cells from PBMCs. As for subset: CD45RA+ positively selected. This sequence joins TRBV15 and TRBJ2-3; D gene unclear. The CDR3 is CATSRDGQNTDTQYF. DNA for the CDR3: TGTGCCACCAGCAGAGATGGGCAGAACACAGATACGCAGTATTTT.